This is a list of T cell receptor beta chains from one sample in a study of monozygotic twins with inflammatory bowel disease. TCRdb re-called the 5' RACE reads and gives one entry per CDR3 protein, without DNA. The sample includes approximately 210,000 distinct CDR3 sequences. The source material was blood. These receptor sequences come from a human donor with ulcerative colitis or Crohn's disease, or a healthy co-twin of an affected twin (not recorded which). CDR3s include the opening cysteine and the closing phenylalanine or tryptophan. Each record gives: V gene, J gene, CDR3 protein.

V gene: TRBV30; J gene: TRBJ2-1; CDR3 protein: CAWSEGLQQQFF
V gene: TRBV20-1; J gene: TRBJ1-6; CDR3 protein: CSARPGVNSPLHF
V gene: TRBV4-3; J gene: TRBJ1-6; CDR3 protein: CASSQESPGQGPLHF
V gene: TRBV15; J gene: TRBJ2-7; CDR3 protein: CATSSSGSSYEQYF
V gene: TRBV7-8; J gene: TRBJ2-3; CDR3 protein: CASSLAGSNTQYF
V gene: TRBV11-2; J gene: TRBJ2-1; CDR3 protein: CASSFRAGSYNEQFF
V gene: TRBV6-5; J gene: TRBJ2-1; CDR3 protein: CASNPHGGIGQFF
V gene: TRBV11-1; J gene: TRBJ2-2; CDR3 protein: CASSLGPQASGIEAGELFF
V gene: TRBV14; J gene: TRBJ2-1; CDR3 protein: CASSQDHRVGLAGNNEQFF
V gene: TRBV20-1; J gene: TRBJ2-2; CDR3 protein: CSAERLAGVDGELFF
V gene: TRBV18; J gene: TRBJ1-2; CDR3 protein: CASSPGQGGYTF
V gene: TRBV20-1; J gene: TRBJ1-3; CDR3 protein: CSAPRGSDSGNTIYF
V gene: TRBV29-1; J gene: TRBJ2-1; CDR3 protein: CSALGTSGREQQDNEQFF
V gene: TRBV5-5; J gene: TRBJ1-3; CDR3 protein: CASSRTPGPGNTIYF
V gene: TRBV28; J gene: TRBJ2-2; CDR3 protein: CASSRSNPNTGELFF
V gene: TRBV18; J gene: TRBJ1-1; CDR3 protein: CASSPSSDTEAFF
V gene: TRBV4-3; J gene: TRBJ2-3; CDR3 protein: CASSQDWTVASTDTQYF
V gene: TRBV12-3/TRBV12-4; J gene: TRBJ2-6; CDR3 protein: CASSLPQSGANVLTF
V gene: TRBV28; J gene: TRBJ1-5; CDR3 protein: CASSFGDRSQHF
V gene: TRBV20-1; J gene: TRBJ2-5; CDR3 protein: CSALGQETQYF
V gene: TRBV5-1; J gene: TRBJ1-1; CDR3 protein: CASSSEREAFF
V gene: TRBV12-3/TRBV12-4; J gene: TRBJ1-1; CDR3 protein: CASSFNVDTEAFF
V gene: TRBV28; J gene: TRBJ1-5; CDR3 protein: CASTVAKVYSNQPQHF
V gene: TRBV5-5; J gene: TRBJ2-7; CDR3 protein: CASSTQSSYEQYF
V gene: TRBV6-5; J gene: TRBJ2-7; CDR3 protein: CASSLGRGTGRWEQYF
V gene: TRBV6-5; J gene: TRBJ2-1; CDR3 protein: CASSYTSGSYNEQFF
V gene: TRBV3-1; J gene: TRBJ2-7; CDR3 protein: CASSQGLADPSYEQYF
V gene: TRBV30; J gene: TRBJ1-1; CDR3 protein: CALSGNTEAFF
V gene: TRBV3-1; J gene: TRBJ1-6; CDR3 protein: CASSHRQPNSPLHF
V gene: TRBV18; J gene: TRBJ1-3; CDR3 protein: CASSPPGLSSGNTIYF
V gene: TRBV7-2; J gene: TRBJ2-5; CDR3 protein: CASSYTGPQETQYF
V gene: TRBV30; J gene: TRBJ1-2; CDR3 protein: CAWTATPGHPCFF
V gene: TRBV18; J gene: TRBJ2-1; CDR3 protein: CASSPPGSYNEQFF
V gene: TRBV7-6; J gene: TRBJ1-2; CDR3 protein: CASSSPRYGYTF
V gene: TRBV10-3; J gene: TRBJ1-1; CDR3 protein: CAISAQGNTEAFF
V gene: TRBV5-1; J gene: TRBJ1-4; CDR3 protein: CASSLRQGGSGTNEKLFF
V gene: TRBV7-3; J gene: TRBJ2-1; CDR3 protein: CASSPTSFSLNEQFF
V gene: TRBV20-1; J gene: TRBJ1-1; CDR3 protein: CSFRVNTEAFF
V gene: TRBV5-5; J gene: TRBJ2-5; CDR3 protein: CASSLLLGETQYF
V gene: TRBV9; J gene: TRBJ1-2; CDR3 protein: CASSGQSVGGYTF
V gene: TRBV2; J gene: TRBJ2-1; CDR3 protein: CASKRISGSYNEQFF